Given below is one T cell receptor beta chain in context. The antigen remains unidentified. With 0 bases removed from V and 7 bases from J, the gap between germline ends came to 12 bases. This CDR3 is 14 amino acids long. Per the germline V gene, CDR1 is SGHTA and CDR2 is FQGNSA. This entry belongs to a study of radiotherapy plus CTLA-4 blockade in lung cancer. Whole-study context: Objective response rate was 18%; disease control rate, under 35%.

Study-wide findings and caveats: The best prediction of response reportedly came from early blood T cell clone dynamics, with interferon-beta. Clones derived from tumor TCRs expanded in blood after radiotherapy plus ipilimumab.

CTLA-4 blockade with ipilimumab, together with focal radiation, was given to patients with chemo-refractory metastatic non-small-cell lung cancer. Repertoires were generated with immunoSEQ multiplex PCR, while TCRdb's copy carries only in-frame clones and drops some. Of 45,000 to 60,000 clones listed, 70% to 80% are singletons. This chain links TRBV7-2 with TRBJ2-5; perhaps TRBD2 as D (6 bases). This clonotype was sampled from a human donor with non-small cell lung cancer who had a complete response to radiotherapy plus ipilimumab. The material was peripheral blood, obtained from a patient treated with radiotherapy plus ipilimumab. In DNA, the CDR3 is TGTGCCAGCAGCTTAGCCCCCCAGGGAGGGACCCAGTACTTC. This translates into CASSLAPQGGTQYF.